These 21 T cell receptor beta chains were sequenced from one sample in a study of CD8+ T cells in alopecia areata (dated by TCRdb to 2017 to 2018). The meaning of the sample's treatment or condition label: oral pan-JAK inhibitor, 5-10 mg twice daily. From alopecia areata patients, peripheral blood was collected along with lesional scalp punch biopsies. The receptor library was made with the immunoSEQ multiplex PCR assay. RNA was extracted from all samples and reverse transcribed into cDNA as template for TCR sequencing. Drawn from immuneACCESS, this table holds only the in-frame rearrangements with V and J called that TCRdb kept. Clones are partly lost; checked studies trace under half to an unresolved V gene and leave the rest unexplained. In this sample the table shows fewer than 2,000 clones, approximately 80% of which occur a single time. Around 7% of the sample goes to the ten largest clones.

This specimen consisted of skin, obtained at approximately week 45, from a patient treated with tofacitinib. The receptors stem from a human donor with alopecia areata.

In DNA, the CDR3 is TGTGCCAGCAGCAGGACAAACGAGGGCTACACCTTC. Translated: CASSRTNEGYTF. This rearrangement joins TRBV7-9 to TRBJ1-2; D may be TRBD1 (5 bases). CDR1 SEHNR and CDR2 FQNEAQ come from the germline V gene (reference sequence). The CDR3 runs 12 residues. Trimming shortened V by 5 bases and J by 8 bases, and 12 bases separated the two germline ends.

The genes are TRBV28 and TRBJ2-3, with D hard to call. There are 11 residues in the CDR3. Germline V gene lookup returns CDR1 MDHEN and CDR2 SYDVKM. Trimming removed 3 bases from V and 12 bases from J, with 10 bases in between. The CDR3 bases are TGTGCCAGCAGTTTTTTCGGGCCCCAGTATTTT. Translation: CASSFFGPQYF.

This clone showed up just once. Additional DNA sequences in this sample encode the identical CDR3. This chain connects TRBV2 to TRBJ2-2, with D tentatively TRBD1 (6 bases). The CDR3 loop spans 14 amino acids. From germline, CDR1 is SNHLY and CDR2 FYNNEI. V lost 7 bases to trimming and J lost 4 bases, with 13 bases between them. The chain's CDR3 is CASKEQGPTGELFF. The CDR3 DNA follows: TGTGCCAGCAAGGAACAGGGTCCCACCGGGGAGCTGTTTTTT.

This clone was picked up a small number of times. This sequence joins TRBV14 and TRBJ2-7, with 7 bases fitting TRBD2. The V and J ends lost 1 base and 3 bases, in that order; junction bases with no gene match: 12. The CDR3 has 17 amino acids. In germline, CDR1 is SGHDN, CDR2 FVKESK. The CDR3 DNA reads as TGTGCCAGCAGCCAAGTGGTGGCAGCGGGGTATATCTACGAGCAGTACTTC. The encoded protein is CASSQVVAAGYIYEQYF. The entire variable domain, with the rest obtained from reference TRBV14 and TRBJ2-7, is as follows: EAGVTQFPSHSVIEKGQTVTLRCDPISGHDNLYWYRRVMGKEIKFLLHFVKESKQDESGMPNNRFLAERTGGTYSTLKVQPAELEDSGVYFCASSQVVAAGYIYEQYFGPGTRLTVT.

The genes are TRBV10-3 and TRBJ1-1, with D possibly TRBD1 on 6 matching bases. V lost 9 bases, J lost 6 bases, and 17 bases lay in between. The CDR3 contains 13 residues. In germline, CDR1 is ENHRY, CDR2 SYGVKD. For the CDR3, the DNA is TGTGCCATTGCTCGGGACATTTACTCTGAAGCTTTCTTT. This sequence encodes CAIARDIYSEAFF.

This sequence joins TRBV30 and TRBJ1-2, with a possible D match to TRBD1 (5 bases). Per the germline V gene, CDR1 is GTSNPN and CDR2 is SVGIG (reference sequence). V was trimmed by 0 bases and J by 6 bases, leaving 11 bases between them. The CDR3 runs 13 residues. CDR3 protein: CAWSVRGLHGYTF. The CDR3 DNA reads TGTGCCTGGAGTGTTCGGGGGTTGCATGGCTACACCTTC.

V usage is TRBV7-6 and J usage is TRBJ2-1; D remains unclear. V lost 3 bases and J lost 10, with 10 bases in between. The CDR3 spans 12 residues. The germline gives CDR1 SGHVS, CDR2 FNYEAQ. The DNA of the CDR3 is TGTGCCAGCAGCTTCCGACCCGAGGAGCAGTTCTTC. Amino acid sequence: CASSFRPEEQFF. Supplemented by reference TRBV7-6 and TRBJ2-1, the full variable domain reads GAGVSQSPRYKVTKRGQDVALRCDPISGHVSLYWYRQALGQGPEFLTYFNYEAQQDKSGLPNDRFSAERPEGSISTLTIQRTEQRDSAMYRCASSFRPEEQFFGPGTRLTVL.

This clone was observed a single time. The CDR3 protein is CASSDNDVRASGANVLTF. CDR3 DNA sequence: TGTGCCAGCAGCGATAATGATGTACGAGCCTCTGGGGCCAACGTCCTGACTTTC. The gene calls are TRBV5-4 and TRBJ2-6; D is ambiguous. The CDR3 spans 18 residues. Trimming took off 4 bases at V and 0 bases at J, with 17 bases between the two ends. In germline, CDR1 is SGHNT, CDR2 YYREEE (reference sequence).

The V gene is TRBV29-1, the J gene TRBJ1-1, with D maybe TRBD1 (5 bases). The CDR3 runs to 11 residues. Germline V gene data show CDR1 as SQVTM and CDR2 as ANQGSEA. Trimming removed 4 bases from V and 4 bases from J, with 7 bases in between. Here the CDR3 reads CSVGDSTEAFF. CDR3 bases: TGCAGCGTTGGTGACAGCACTGAAGCTTTCTTT.

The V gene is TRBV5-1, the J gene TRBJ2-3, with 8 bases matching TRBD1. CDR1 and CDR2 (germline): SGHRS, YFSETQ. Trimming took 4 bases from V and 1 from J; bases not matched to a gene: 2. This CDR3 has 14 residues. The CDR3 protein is CASSPGQGTDTQYF. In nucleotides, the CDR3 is TGCGCCAGCAGCCCGGGACAGGGCACAGATACGCAGTATTTT.

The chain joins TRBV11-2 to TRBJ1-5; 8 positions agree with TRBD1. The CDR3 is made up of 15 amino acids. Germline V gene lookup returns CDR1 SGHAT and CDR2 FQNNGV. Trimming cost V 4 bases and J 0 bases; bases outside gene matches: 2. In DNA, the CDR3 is TGTGCCAGCAGCTCCGGACAGGGTAGCAATCAGCCCCAGCATTTT. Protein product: CASSSGQGSNQPQHF.

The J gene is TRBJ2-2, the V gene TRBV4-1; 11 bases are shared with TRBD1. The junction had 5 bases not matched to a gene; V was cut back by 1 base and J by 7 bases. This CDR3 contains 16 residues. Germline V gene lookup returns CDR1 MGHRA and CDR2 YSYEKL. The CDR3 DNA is TGCGCCAGCAGCCAAGCACGGGACAGGGGGAACGGGGAGCTGTTTTTT. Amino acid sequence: CASSQARDRGNGELFF.

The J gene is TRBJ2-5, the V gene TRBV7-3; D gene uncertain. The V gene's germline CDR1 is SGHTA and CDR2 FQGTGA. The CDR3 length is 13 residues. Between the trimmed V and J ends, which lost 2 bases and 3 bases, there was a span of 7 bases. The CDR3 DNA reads TGTGCCAGCAGCTTAGTGTCGAAAGAGACCCAGTACTTC. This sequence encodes CASSLVSKETQYF. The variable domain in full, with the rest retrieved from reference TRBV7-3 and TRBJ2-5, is GAGVSQTPSNKVTEKGKYVELRCDPISGHTALYWYRQSLGQGPEFLIYFQGTGAADDSGLPNDRFFAVRPEGSVSTLKIQRTERGDSAVYLCASSLVSKETQYFGPGTRLLVL.

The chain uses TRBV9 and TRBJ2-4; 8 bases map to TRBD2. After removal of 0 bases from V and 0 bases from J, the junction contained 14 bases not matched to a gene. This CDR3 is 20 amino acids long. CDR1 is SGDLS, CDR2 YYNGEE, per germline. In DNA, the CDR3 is TGTGCCAGCAGCGTAGGTGGTGCGGGCGGGGGGCTCCTAGCCAAAAACATTCAGTACTTC. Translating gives CASSVGGAGGGLLAKNIQYF. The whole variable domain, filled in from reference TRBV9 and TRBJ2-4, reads DSGVTQTPKHLITATGQRVTLRCSPRSGDLSVYWYQQSLDQGLQFLIQYYNGEERAKGNILERFSAQQFPDLHSELNLSSLELGDSALYFCASSVGGAGGGLLAKNIQYFGAGTRLSVL.

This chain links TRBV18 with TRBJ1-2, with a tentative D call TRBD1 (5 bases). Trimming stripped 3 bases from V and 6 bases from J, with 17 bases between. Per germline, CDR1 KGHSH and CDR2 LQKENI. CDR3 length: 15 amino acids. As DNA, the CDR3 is TGTGCCAGCTCACCGACAAGACAGATTGGGGATGGCTACACCTTC. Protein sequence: CASSPTRQIGDGYTF.

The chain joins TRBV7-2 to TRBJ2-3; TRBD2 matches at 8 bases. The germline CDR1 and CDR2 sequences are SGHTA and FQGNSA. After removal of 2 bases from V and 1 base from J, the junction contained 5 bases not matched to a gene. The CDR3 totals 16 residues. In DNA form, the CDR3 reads TGTGCCAGCAGCTTACTAGCGGGTGCTGGCACAGATACGCAGTATTTT. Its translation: CASSLLAGAGTDTQYF.

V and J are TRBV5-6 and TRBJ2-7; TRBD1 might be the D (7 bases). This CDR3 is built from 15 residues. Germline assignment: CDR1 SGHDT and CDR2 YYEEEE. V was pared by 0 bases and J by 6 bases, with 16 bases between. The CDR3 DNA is TGTGCCAGCAGCTTGGCCGGGGCAGGGGGGTCCGAGCAGTACTTC. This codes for CASSLAGAGGSEQYF.

The DNA for the CDR3 is TGTGCCAGCAGTGGACAGGGGGCTCAAGAGACCCAGTACTTC. It yields the protein CASSGQGAQETQYF. The rearrangement joins TRBV25-1 to TRBJ2-5; 10 nucleotides agree with TRBD1. The trim removed 4 bases at V and 2 bases at J, leaving 1 base unmatched. This CDR3 comprises 14 residues. CDR1 is MGHDK and CDR2 is SYGVNS in the germline V gene.

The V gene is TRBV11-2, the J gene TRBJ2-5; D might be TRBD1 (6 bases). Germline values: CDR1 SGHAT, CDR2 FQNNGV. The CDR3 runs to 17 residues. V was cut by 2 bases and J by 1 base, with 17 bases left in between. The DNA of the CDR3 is TGTGCCAGCAGCTTAAATAAACTCTTGGACAGCCAAGAGACCCAGTACTTC. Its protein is CASSLNKLLDSQETQYF.

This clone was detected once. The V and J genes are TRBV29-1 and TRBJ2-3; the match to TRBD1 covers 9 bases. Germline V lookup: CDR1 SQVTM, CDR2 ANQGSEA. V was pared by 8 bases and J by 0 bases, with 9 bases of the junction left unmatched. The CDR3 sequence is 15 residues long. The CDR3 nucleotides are TGCAGCTCCACAGGGGGCAAACAGAGCACAGATACGCAGTATTTT. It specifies CSSTGGKQSTDTQYF.

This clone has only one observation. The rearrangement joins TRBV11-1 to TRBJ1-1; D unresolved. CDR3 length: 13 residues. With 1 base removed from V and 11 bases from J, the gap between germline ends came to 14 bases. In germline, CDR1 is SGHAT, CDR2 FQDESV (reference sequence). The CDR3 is CASSLVRREAAFF. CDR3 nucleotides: TGTGCCAGCAGCTTAGTACGGAGAGAAGCGGCTTTCTTT.